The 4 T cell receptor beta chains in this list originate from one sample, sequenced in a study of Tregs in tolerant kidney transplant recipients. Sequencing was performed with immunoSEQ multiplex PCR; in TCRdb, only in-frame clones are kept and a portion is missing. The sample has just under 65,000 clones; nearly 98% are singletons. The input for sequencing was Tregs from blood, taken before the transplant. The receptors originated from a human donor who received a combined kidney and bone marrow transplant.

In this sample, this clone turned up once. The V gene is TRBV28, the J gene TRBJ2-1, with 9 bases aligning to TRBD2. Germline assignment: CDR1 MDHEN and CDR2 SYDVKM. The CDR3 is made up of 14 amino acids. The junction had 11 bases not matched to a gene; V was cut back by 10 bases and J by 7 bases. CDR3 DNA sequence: TGTGCCATAAGGCGGGGGGGGTTCTCGAATGAGCAGTTCTTC. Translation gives CAIRRGGFSNEQFF. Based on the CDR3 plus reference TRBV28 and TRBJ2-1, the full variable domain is DVKVTQSSRYLVKRTGEKVFLECVQDMDHENMFWYRQDPGLGLRLIYFSYDVKMKEKGDIPEGYSVSREKKERFSLILESASTNQTSMYLCAIRRGGFSNEQFFGPGTRLTVL.

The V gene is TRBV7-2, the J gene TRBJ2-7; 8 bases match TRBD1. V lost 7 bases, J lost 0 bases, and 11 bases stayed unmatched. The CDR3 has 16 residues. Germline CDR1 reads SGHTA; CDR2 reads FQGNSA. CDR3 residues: CASTLMDRASSYEQYF. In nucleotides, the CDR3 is TGTGCCAGCACCCTTATGGACAGGGCCTCCTCCTACGAGCAGTACTTC.

Here the CDR3 DNA reads TGTGCCAGCCTCCTATCCTCCTACGAGCAGTACTTC. Its protein product is CASLLSSYEQYF. V and J are TRBV6-1 and TRBJ2-7; no clear D gene. Trimming pared 8 bases from V and 0 bases from J, leaving 8 bases between. Germline V gene data show CDR1 as MNHNS and CDR2 as SASEGT. This CDR3 region has 12 residues.

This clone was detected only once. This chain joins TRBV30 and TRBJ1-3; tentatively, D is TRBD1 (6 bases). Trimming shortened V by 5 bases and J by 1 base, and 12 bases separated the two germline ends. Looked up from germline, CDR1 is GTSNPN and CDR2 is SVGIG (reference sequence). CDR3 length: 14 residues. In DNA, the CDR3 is TGTGCCTGGTGGGGGCGGTCATCTGGAAACACCATATATTTT. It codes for CAWWGRSSGNTIYF.